A selection of T cell receptor beta chains follows, all from one sample in a study of radiation and T cells in renal cell carcinoma. This table comes from immunoSEQ multiplex PCR, and its TCRdb copy is limited to in-frame clones, with some not included. The table includes 150,000 or so clones, 88% detected once. The sequencing here drew on blood, taken from a patient whose treatment included radiotherapy and nephrectomy. The receptors stem from a woman aged 50 to 60 with renal cell carcinoma. Both conserved end residues are part of each CDR3. The order of the fields is V gene, CDR3 length, J gene, D gene, clone size, CDR3 protein, CDR3 DNA. The D gene is left open where the match is weak. For some rows the clone size is stated as once, few or many, or as a class when expanded; others skip it.

>TRBV29-1|13|TRBJ2-7|NA|few
CSVVKTPRGEQYF
TGCAGCGTTGTAAAGACTCCCCGCGGCGAGCAGTACTTC
>TRBV4-2|18|TRBJ2-5|TRBD2|NA
CASSQNPMTSGDQETQYF
TGTGCCAGCAGCCAAAACCCCATGACTAGCGGGGACCAAGAGACCCAGTACTTC
>TRBV9|14|TRBJ1-2|TRBD1|NA
CASSVGGQTYGYTF
TGTGCCAGCAGCGTAGGGGGACAGACCTATGGCTACACCTTC
>TRBV30|13|TRBJ2-7|TRBD1|NA
CAWSGQGPYEQYF
TGTGCCTGGAGTGGACAGGGACCCTACGAGCAGTACTTC
>TRBV5-8|14|TRBJ1-5|NA|NA
CASSLYEDNQPQHF
TGTGCCAGCAGCTTGTACGAGGACAATCAGCCCCAGCATTTT
>TRBV4-3|14|TRBJ1-1|NA|NA
CASSRKGMNTEAFF
TGCGCCAGCAGCCGCAAGGGGATGAACACTGAAGCTTTCTTT
>TRBV6-5|13|TRBJ2-3|TRBD2|NA
CASSPSGGYTQYF
TGTGCCAGCAGCCCTAGCGGGGGGTATACGCAGTATTTT
>TRBV6-4|17|TRBJ2-2|TRBD2|NA
CASRGLAGGPGTGELFF
TGTGCCAGCAGAGGACTAGCGGGGGGGCCTGGCACCGGGGAGCTGTTTTTT
>TRBV18|13|TRBJ2-7|NA|once
CASSLDYKDEQYF
TGTGCCAGCTCACTTGACTATAAGGACGAGCAGTACTTC
>TRBV27|13|TRBJ1-1|NA|once
CASSSTAGTEAFF
TGTGCCAGCAGTTCTACAGCGGGGACTGAAGCTTTCTTT